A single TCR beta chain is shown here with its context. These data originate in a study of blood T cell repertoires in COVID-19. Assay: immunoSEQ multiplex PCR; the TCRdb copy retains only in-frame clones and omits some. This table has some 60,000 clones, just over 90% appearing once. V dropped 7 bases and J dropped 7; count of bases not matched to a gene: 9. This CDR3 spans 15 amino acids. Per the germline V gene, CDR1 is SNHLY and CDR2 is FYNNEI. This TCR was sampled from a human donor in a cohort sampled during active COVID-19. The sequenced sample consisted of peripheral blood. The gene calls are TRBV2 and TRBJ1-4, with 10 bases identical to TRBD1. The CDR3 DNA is TGTGCCAGCACTACTAAGGACAGGGGGAGTGAAAAACTGTTTTTT. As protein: CASTTKDRGSEKLFF.